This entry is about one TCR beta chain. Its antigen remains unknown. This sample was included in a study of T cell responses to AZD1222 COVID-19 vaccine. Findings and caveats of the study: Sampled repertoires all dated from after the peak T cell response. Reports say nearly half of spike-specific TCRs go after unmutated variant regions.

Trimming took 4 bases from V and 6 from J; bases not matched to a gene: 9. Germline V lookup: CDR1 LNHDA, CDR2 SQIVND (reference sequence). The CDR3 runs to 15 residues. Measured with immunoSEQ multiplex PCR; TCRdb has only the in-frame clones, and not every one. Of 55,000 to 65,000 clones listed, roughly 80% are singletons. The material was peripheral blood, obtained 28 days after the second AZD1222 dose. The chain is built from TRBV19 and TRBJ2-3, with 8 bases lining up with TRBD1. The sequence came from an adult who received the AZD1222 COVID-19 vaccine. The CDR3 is CASSTDRVTPDTQYF. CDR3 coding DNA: TGTGCCAGTAGTACGGACAGGGTAACCCCGGATACGCAGTATTTT.